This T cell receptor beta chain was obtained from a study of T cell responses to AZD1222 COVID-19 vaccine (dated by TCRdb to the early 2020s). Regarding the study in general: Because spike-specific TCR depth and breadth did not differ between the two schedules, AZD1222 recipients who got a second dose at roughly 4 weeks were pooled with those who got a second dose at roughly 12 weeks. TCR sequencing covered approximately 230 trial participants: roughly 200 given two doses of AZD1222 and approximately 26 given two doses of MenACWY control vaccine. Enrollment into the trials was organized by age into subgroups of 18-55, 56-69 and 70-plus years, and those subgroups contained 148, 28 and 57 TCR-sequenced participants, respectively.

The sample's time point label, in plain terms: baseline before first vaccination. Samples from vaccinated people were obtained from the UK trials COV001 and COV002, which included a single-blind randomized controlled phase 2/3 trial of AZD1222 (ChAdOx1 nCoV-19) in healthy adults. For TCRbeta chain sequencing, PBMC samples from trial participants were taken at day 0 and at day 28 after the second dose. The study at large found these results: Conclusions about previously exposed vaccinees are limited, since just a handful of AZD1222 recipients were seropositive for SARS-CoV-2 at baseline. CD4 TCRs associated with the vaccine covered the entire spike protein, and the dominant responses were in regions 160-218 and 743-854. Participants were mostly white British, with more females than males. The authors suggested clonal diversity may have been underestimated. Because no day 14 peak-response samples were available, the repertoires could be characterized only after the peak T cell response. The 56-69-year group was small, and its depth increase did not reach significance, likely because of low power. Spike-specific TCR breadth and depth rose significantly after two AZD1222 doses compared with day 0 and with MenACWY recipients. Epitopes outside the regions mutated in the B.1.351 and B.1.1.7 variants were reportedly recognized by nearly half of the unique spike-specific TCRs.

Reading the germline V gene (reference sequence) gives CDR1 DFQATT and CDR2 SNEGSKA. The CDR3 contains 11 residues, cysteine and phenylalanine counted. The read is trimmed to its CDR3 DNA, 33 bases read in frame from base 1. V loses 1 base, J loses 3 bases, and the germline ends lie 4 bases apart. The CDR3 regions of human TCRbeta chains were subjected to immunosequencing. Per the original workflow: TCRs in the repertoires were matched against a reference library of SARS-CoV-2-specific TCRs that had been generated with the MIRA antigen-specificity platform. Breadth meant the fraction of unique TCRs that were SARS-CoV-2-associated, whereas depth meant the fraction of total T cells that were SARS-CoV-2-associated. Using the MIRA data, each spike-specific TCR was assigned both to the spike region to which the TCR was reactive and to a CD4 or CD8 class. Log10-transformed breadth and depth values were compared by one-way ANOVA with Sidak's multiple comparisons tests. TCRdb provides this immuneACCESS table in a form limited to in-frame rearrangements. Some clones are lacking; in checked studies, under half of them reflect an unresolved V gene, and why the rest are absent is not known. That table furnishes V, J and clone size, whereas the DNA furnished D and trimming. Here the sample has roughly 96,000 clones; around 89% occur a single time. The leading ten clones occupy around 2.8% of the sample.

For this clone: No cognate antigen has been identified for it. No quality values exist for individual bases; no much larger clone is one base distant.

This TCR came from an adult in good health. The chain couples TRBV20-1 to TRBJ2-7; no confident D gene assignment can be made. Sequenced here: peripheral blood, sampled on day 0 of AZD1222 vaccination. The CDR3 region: CSARGDYEQYF. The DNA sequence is TGCAGTGCTAGAGGCGACTACGAGCAGTACTTC.